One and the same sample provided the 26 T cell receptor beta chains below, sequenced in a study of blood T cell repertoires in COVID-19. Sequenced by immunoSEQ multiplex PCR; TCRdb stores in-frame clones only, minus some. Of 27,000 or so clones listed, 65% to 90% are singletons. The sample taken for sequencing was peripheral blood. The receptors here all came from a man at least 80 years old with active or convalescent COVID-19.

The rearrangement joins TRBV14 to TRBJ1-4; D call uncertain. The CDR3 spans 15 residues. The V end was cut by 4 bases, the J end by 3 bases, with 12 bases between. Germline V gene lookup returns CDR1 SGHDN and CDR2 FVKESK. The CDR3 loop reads CASSRGDWANEKLFF. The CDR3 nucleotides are TGTGCCAGCAGCCGCGGCGACTGGGCTAATGAAAAACTGTTTTTT.

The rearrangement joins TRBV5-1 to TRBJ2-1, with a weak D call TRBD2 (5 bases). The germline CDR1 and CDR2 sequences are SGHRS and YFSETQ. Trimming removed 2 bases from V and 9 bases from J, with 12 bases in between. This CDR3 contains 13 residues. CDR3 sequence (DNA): TGCGCCAGCAGCTTAACTAGTTCCGGTGAGCAGTTCTTC. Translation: CASSLTSSGEQFF.

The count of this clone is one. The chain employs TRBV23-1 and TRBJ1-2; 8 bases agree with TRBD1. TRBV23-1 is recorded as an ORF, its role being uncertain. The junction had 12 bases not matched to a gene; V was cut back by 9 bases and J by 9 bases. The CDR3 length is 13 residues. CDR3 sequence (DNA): TGCGCCAGAGCACAGGGGGGAGTTTGTTGCTACACCTTC. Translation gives CARAQGGVCCYTF.

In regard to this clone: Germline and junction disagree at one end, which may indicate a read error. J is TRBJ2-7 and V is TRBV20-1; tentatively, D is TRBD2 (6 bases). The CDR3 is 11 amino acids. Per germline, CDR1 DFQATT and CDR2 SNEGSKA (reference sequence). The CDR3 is CSARGGGEQYF. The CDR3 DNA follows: TGCAGTGCCAGAGGTGGGGGGGAGCAGTACTTC.

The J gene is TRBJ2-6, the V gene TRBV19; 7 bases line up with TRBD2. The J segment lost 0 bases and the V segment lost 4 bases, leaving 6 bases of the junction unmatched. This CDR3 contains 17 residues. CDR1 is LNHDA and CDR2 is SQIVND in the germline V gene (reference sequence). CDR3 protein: CASSREGLSSGANVLTF. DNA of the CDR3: TGTGCCAGTAGTAGGGAGGGCTTAAGCTCTGGGGCCAACGTCCTGACTTTC.

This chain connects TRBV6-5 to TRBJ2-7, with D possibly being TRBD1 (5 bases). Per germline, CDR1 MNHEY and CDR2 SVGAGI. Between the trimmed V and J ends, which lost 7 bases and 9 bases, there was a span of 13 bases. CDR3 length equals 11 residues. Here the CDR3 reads CASKGLLWQYF. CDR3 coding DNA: TGTGCCAGCAAGGGGTTGTTATGGCAGTACTTC.

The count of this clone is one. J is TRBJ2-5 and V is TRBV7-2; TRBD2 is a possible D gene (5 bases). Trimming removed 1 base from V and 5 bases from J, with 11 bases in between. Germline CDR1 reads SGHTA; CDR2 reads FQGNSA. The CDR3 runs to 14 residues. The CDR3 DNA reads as TGTGCCAGCAGCTTAGGAAGGGAGAGTGAGACCCAGTACTTC. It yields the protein CASSLGRESETQYF.

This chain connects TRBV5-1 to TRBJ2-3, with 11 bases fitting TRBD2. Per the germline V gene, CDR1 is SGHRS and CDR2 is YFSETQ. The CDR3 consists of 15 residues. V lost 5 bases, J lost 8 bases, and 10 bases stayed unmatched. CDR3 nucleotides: TGCGCCAGCAGTTCCAACCCGACTAGCGGGATTACGCAGTATTTT. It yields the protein CASSSNPTSGITQYF.

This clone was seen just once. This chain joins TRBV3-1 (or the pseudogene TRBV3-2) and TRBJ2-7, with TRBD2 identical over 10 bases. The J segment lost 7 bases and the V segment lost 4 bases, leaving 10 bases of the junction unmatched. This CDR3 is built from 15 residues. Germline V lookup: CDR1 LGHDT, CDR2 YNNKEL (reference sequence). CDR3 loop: CASSLSGGRPGEQYF. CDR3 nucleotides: TGTGCCAGCAGCCTTAGCGGGGGGCGTCCGGGTGAGCAGTACTTC.

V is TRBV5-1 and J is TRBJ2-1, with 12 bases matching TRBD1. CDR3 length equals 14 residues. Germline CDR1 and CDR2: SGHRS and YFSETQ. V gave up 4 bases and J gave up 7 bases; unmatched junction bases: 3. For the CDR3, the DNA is TGCGCCAGCAGCCAGGGACAGGGGGCAAATGAGCAGTTCTTC. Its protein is CASSQGQGANEQFF.

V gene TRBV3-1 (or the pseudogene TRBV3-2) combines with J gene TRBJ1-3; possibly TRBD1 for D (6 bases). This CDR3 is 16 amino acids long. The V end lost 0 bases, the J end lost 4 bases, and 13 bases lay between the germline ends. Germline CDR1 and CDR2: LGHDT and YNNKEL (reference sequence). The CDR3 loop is CASSQELRGYGNTIYF. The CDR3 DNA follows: TGTGCCAGCAGCCAAGAACTCAGGGGTTACGGAAACACCATATATTTT.

The CDR3 spells CASSTKQGPPPYEQYF. CDR3 DNA: TGTGCCAGTAGTACCAAACAGGGGCCCCCCCCCTACGAGCAGTACTTC. The V call is TRBV19, the J call TRBJ2-7, with TRBD1 matching over 7 bases. The junction had 11 bases not matched to a gene; V was cut back by 4 bases and J by 2 bases. Germline loops: CDR1 LNHDA, CDR2 SQIVND (reference sequence). The CDR3 is made up of 16 amino acids.

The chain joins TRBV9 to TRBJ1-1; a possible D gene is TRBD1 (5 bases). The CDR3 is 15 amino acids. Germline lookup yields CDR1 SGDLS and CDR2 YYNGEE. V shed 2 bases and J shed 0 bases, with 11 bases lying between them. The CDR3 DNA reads TGTGCCAGCAGCGTCTCAGGGCAAATGAACACTGAAGCTTTCTTT. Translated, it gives CASSVSGQMNTEAFF.

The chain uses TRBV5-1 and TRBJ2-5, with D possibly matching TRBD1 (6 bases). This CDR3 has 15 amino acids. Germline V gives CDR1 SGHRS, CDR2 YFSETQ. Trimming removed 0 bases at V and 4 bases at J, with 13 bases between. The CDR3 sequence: CASSLGWADRETQYF. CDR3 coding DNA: TGCGCCAGCAGCTTGGGGTGGGCGGACAGAGAGACCCAGTACTTC.

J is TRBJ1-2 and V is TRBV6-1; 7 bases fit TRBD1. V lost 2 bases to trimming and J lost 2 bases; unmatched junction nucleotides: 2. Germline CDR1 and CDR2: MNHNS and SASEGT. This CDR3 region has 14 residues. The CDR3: CASSEQDRNYGYTF. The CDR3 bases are TGTGCCAGCAGTGAACAGGACAGGAACTATGGCTACACCTTC.

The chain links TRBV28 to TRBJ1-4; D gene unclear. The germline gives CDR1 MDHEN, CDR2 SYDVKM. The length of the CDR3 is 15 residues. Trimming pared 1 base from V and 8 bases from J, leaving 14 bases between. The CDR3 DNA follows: TGTGCCAGCAGTTTATATGGGCCGGCCGGCGAAAAACTGTTTTTT. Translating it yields CASSLYGPAGEKLFF.

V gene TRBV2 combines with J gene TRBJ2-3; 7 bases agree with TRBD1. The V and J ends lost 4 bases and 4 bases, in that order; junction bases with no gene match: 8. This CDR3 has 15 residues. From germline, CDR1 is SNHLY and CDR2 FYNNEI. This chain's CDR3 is CASSGGQLQSDTQYF. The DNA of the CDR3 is TGTGCCAGCAGTGGGGGACAGCTCCAATCAGATACGCAGTATTTT. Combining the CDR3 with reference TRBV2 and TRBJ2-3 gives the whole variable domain EPEVTQTPSHQVTQMGQEVILRCVPISNHLYFYWYRQILGQKVEFLVSFYNNEISEKSEIFDDQFSVERPDGSNFTLKIRSTKLEDSAMYFCASSGGQLQSDTQYFGPGTRLTVL.

The CDR3 here is CASSSRQYNEQFF. The CDR3 DNA reads TGTGCCAGCAGCAGTAGACAGTACAATGAGCAGTTCTTC. The chain recombines TRBV6-2 or TRBV6-3 with TRBJ2-1; the D gene is possibly TRBD1 (5 bases). V dropped 6 bases and J dropped 4 bases, with 10 bases sitting between them. Germline lookup yields CDR1 MNHEY and CDR2 SVGEGT. The CDR3 is 13 residues long.

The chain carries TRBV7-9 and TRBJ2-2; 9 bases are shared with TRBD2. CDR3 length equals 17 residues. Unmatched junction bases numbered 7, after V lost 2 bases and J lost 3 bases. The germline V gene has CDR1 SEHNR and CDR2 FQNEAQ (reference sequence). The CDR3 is CASSLFGGRAYTGELFF. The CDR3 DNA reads TGTGCCAGCAGCTTATTTGGCGGGAGGGCCTACACCGGGGAGCTGTTTTTT.

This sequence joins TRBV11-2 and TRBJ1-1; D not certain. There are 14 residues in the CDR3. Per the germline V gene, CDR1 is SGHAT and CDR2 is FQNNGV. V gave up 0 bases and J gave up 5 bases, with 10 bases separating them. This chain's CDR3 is CASSLDGVRTEAFF. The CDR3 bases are TGTGCCAGCAGCTTAGACGGGGTCCGGACTGAAGCTTTCTTT.

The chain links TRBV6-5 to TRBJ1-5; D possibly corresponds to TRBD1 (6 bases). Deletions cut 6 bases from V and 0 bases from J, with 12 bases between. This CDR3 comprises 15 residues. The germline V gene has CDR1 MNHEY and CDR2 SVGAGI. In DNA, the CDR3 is TGTGCCAGCAGAAAAGGGACATTTAGCAATCAGCCCCAGCATTTT. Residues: CASRKGTFSNQPQHF.

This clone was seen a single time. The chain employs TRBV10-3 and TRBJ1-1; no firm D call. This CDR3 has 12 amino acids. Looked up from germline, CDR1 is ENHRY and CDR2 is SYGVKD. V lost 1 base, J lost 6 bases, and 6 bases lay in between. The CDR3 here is CAISEWGAEAFF. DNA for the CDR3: TGTGCCATCAGTGAGTGGGGAGCTGAAGCTTTCTTT.

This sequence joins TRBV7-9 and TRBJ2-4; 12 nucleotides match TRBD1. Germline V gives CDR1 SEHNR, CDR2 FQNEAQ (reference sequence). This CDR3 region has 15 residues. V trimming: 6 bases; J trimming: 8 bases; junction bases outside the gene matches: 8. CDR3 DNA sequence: TGTGCCAGCAGTCGGGACAGGGGGCGATTCGACATTCAGTACTTC. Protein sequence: CASSRDRGRFDIQYF.

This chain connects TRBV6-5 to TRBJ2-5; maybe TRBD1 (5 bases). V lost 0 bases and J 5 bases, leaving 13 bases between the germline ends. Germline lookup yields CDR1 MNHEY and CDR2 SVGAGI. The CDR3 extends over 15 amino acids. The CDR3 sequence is CASSYSIQGLETQYF. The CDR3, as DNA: TGTGCCAGCAGTTACTCGATTCAGGGTTTGGAGACCCAGTACTTC.

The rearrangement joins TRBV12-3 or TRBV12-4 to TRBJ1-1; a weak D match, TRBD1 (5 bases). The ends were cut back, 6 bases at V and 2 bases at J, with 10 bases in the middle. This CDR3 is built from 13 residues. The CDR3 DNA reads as TGTGCCAGCAGGACAGACACTAACACTGAAGCTTTCTTT. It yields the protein CASRTDTNTEAFF.

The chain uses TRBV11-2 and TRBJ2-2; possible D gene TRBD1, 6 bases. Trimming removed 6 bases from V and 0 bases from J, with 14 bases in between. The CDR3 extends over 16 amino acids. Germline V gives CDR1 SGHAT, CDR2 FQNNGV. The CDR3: CASSLTGLTNTGELFF. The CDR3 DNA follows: TGTGCCAGCAGTTTGACAGGATTAACGAACACCGGGGAGCTGTTTTTT.